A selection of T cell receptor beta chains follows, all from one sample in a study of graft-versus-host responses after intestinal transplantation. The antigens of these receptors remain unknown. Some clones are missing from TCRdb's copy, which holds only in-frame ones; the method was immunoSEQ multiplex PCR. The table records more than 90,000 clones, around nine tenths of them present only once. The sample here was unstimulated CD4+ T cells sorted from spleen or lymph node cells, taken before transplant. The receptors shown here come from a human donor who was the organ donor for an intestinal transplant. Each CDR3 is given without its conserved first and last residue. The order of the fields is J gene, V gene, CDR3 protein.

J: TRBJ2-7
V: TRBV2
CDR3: ASSGQGWTIIYEQY

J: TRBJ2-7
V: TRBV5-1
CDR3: ASSTTAGAYEQY

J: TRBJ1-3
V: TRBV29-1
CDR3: SVSQGFGNTIY

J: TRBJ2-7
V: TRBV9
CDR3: ASSKGQGAAYEQC

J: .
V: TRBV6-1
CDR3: ASGRDRGAYEQY

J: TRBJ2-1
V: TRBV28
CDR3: ASSSPSVINEQF

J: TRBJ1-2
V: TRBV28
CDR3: ASSLGDRRYGYT

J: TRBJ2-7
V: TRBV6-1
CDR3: ASTEGVPYEQY

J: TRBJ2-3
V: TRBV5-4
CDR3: ASSLTSGRASDTQY

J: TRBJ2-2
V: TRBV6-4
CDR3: ASRIGTTGELF

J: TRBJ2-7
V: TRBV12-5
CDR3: ASGLTYEQY

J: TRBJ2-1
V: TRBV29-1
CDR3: SVSSGRNNEQF

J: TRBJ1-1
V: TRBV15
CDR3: ATSRDETGITEAF

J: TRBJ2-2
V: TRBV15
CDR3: ATAAAKVGELF

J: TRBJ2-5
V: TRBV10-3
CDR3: AMGPEGTQY

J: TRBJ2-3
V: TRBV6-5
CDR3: ASIKGPSTDTQY

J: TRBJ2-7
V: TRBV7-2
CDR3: ASSLVASGSYEQY

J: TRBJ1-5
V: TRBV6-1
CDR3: ASSGTGPYQPQH

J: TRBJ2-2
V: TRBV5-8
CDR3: ASSRTGTSTGELF

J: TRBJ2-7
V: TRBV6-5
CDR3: ASSYRDYEQY

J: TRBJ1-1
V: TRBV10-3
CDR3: AISRTDNTEAF